This T cell receptor beta chain was sequenced for a study of beta chain features in type 1 diabetes. Concerning this clone: Antigen: not known.

The entirety of the isolated RNA underwent reverse transcription, so expressed TCRB transcripts were sequenced. Sequenced by immunoSEQ multiplex PCR; TCRdb stores in-frame clones only, minus some. The sample includes 310,000 or so clones, roughly 8.8% of them seen just once. Study-wide points: TCRB CDR3s from Type 1 diabetes patients were moderately but significantly shorter in all four CD4+ subsets. These data did not resolve whether HLA type affects TCRB rearrangement.

The CDR3 length is 15 residues. V was clipped by 3 bases and J by 0 bases; unmatched bases: 2. CDR1 is SNHLY, CDR2 FYNNEI, per germline. V and J are TRBV2 and TRBJ1-5; 7 bases agree with TRBD1. Sequences were obtained from central memory CD4+ T cells from blood. The source is a man aged 30-40 years with type 1 diabetes. CDR3: CASSDGTASNQPQHF. DNA of the CDR3: TGTGCCAGCAGTGACGGGACAGCTAGCAATCAGCCCCAGCATTTT. Filled out from reference TRBV2 and TRBJ1-5, the complete variable domain reads EPEVTQTPSHQVTQMGQEVILRCVPISNHLYFYWYRQILGQKVEFLVSFYNNEISEKSEIFDDQFSVERPDGSNFTLKIRSTKLEDSAMYFCASSDGTASNQPQHFGDGTRLSIL.